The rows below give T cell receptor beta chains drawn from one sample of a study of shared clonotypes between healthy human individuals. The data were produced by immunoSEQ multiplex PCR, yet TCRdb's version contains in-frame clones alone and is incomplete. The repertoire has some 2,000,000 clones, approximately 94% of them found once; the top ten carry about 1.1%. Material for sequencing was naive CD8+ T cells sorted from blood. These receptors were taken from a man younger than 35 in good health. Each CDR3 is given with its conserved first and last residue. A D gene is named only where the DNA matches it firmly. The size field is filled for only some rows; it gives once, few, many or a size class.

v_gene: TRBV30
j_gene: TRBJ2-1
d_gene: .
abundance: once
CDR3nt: TGTGCCTGGAGTGTATGGCCTCCGGGCGCATCTATATACAATGAGCAGTTCTTC
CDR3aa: CAWSVWPPGASIYNEQFF

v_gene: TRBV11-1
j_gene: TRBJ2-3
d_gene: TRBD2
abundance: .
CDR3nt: TGTGCCAGCAGCCCCCCTTCGGGGGGGTTAGATACGCAGTATTTT
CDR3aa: CASSPPSGGLDTQYF

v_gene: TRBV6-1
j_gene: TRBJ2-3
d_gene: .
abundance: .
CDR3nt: TGTGCCAGCAGTGAAGCGGGGGCAGATACGCAGTATTTT
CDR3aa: CASSEAGADTQYF

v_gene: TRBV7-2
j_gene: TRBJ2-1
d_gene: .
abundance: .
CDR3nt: TGTGCCAGCAGCCCAGAACGAGGGCCAGGATACAATGAGCAGTTCTTC
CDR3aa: CASSPERGPGYNEQFF

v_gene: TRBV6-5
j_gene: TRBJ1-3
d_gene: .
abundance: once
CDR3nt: TGTGCCAGCACCGAAGGGACATCCGGAAACACCATATATTTT
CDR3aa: CASTEGTSGNTIYF

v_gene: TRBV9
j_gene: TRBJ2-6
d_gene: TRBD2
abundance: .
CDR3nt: TGTGCCAGCAGCGTAGCTGCGGGGGCTGGGGCCAACGTCCTGACTTTC
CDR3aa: CASSVAAGAGANVLTF

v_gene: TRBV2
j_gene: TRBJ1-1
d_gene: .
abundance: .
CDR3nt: TGTGCCAGCAGTGCCCCCGGAAGCGCTGAAGCTTTCTTT
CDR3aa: CASSAPGSAEAFF

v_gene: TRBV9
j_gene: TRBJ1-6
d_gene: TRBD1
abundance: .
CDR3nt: TGTGCCAGCAGCGGATGGACAGGGGAGGGCGATTCACCCCTCCACTTT
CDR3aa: CASSGWTGEGDSPLHF

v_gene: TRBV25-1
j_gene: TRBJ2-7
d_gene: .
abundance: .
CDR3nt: TGTGCCAGCAGTGATGGACAAGGGGTTTACGAGCAGTACTTC
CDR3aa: CASSDGQGVYEQYF

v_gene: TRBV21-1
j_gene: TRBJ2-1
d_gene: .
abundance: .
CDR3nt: TGTGCCAGCACCCGCCCGGGGACAGGGGACAATGAGCAGTTCTTC
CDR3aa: CASTRPGTGDNEQFF

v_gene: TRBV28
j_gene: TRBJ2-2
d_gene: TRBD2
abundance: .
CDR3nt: TGTGCCAGCAGTTTAAGAGTAGCGGGGGTTTCCGGGGAGCTGTTTTTT
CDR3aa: CASSLRVAGVSGELFF

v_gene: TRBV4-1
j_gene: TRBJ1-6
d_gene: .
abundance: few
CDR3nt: TGCGCCAGCAGCGGGATTGGTAATTCACCCCTCCACTTT
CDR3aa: CASSGIGNSPLHF

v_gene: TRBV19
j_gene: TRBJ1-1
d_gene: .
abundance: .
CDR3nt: TGTGCCAGTAGTATTCTGGAAAACACTGAAGCTTTCTTT
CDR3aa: CASSILENTEAFF

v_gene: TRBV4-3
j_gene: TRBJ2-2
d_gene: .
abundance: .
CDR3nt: TGCGCCAGCAGGGCGGGGACCGGGGAGCTGTTTTTT
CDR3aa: CASRAGTGELFF

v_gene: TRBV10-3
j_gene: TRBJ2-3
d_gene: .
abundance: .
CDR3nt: TGTGCCATCAAACCTGGGGTCCTCTTCACAGATACGCAGTATTTT
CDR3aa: CAIKPGVLFTDTQYF

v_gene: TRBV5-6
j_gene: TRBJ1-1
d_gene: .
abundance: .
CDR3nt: TGTGCCAGCAGCTTGGTGGGTCCCACTGAAGCTTTCTTT
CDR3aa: CASSLVGPTEAFF

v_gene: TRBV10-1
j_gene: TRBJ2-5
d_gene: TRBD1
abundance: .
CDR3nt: TGCGCCAGCAGTGACGTTCAGGGGGTACAAGAGACCCAGTACTTC
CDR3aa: CASSDVQGVQETQYF

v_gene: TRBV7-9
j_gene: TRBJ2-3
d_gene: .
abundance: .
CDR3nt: TGTGCCAGCAGCTTCGCAGCGGGTCTCCTTCTCACAGATACGCAGTATTTT
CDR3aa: CASSFAAGLLLTDTQYF

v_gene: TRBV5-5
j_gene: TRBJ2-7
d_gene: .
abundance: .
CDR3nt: TGTGCCAGCAGCTTACGTCTAGACGAGCAGTACTTC
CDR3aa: CASSLRLDEQYF

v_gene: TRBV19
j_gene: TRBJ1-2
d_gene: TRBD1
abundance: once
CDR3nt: TGTGCCAGTAGTATAGAACGGACAGGGGTATATGGCTACACCTTC
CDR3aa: CASSIERTGVYGYTF

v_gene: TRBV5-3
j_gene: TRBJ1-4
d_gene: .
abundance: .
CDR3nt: TGTGCCAGAAGCTTGGAGGGACTAGGCTATGAAAAACTGTTTTTT
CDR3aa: CARSLEGLGYEKLFF

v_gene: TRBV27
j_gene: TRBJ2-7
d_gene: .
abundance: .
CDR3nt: TGTGCCAGCAGTTTGAGGGAAACCTACGAGCAGTACTTC
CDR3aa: CASSLRETYEQYF

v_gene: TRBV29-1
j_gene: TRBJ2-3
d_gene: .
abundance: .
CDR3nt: TGCAGCGAGGCGGGCACAGGACGCACAGATACGCAGTATTTT
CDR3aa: CSEAGTGRTDTQYF

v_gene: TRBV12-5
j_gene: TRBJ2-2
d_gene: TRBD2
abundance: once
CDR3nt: TGTGCTAGTGGTTGGGAGGCGCTAGCGGGAGTTGGCGGGGAGCTGTTTTTT
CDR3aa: CASGWEALAGVGGELFF

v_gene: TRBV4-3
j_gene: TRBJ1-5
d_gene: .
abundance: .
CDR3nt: TGCGCCAGCAGCCTAAACGACAGGCCGGATCAGCCCCAGCATTTT
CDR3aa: CASSLNDRPDQPQHF

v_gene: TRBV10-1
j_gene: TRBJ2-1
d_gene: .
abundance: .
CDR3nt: TGCGCCAGCAGTGAGTCGATCGGGATCGGCTCCTACAATGAGCAGTTCTTC
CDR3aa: CASSESIGIGSYNEQFF

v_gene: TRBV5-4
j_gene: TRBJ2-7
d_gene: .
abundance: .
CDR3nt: TGTGCCAGCAGCTTGATAGGGTTAAACGAGCAGTACTTC
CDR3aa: CASSLIGLNEQYF

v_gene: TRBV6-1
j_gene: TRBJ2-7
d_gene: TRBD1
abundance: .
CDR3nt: TGTGCCAGCAGTGAACGGGACAGGGACTACTACGAGCAGTACTTC
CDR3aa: CASSERDRDYYEQYF